What follows are 30 T cell receptor beta chains derived from one specimen sequenced in a study of T-cell reconstitution after alpha-beta-depleted transplantation in children. Library preparation (for TCRbeta) was performed with unique molecular identifiers. TCRdb reprocessed the PCR reads via MiXCR and lists one record per CDR3 protein. The data show 540,000 or so distinct CDR3 sequences, roughly 24% seen once. Material: PBMCs, mostly from graft donor cells, obtained 360 days after TCRalphabeta/CD19-depleted stem cell transplant. Every receptor here comes from a boy under two years old who had a stem cell transplant for acute myeloid leukemia, so the T cells may come from the graft donor.

This chain joins TRBV5-1 and TRBJ1-1; 9 bases are shared with TRBD1. The CDR3 runs 16 residues. Losses at the gene ends were 0 bases for V and 5 bases for J; bases not matched to a gene: 8. Germline-derived CDR1 and CDR2 are SGHRS and YFSETQ. CDR3 nucleotides: TGCGCCAGCAGCTTGGTACCTCGGACAGGGGAAACTGAAGCTTTCTTT. Translating gives CASSLVPRTGETEAFF.

Ten or more counts support this clonotype. J is TRBJ2-5 and V is TRBV7-9, with D perhaps TRBD1 (5 bases). V lost 1 base and J lost 4, with 7 bases in between. Germline-derived CDR1 and CDR2 are SEHNR and FQNEAQ (reference sequence). There are 13 residues in the CDR3. The CDR3 here is CASSLEGSETQYF. The CDR3 DNA reads as TGTGCCAGCAGCTTAGAGGGGTCAGAGACCCAGTACTTC.

This clonotype appeared many times. The chain joins TRBV15 to TRBJ1-5; D perhaps matches TRBD1 (6 bases). CDR1 LNHNV and CDR2 YYDKDF come from the germline V gene (reference sequence). The V end lost 1 base, the J end lost 5 bases, and 12 bases lay between the germline ends. CDR3 length equals 15 residues. CDR3 sequence (DNA): TGTGCCACCAGCAGAGTCCCGGGACACCATCAGCCCCAGCATTTT. Translating it yields CATSRVPGHHQPQHF.

V is TRBV27 and J is TRBJ2-1, with 8 bases lining up with TRBD2. Germline-derived CDR1 and CDR2 are MNHEY and SMNVEV (reference sequence). CDR3 length: 14 residues. The trim removed 6 bases at V and 4 bases at J, leaving 5 bases unmatched. This chain's CDR3 is CASRVAGRYNEQFF. CDR3 DNA: TGTGCCAGCAGGGTAGCGGGGCGGTACAATGAGCAGTTCTTC.

V and J are TRBV7-2 and TRBJ2-5; either TRBD1 or TRBD2 may fit D (6 bases each). The CDR3 spans 15 residues. Germline assignment: CDR1 SGHTA and CDR2 FQGNSA. Trimming took 5 bases from V and 5 from J, leaving 18 bases between them. CDR3: CASSAIQTGGETQYF. The CDR3 DNA follows: TGTGCCAGCAGCGCGATTCAGACAGGAGGGGAGACCCAGTACTTC.

This clonotype was found a few times. The chain recombines TRBV12-3 or TRBV12-4 with TRBJ1-6; no reliable D call. V lost 10 bases and J lost 6, with 13 bases in between. The CDR3 spans 13 residues. CDR3 DNA sequence: TGTGCCACCCAGGTGAAGGGTAATTCACCCCTCCACTTT. This translates into CATQVKGNSPLHF.

This clonotype was seen a handful of times. The V and J genes are TRBV29-1 and TRBJ2-2; 9 positions agree with TRBD1. The CDR3 runs 16 residues. Trimming removed 0 bases from V and 6 bases from J; junction bases left unmatched: 8. CDR1 is SQVTM, CDR2 ANQGSEA, per germline. DNA of the CDR3: TGCAGCGTTGAAGATCGTGCGACAGGGGGGGCCGGGGAGCTGTTTTTT. Residues: CSVEDRATGGAGELFF.

The chain recombines TRBV4-2 with TRBJ1-3; 7 nucleotides line up with TRBD1. The J segment lost 0 bases and the V segment lost 2 bases, leaving 4 bases of the junction unmatched. The CDR3 consists of 16 residues. The V gene's germline CDR1 is LGHNA and CDR2 YNFKEQ. DNA of the CDR3: TGTGCCAGCAGCCAATGGACAGGCCACTCTGGAAACACCATATATTTT. Amino acids: CASSQWTGHSGNTIYF.

The table lists this clonotype with many counts. The chain uses TRBV12-3 or TRBV12-4 and TRBJ2-3; the D gene is possibly TRBD1 (7 bases). This CDR3 contains 13 residues. CDR3 bases: TGTGACCAGGGGGGATCGGACACAGATACGCAGTATTTT. Translated: CDQGGSDTDTQYF.

Only a few counts were recorded for this clonotype. The chain carries TRBV6-1 and TRBJ2-7; a weak D match, TRBD2 (6 bases). CDR3 length: 16 residues. V lost 6 bases to trimming and J lost 2 bases, with 20 bases between them. Germline-derived CDR1 and CDR2 are MNHNS and SASEGT. The CDR3 loop is CASRWGDLQFPYEQYF. The CDR3 DNA reads TGTGCCAGCAGATGGGGGGATCTACAGTTCCCCTACGAGCAGTACTTC.

The chain joins TRBV7-2 to TRBJ2-1; 10 positions agree with TRBD2. The germline gives CDR1 SGHTA, CDR2 FQGNSA. With 4 bases clipped from V and 9 bases from J, the junction kept 12 bases outside the gene matches. The CDR3 contains 16 residues. The CDR3 is CASSSRQVAGGGEQFF. CDR3 coding DNA: TGTGCCAGCAGCTCGCGCCAGGTAGCGGGGGGAGGTGAGCAGTTCTTC. Using reference TRBV7-2 and TRBJ2-1 for the parts outside the CDR3, the full variable domain is GAGVSQSPSNKVTEKGKDVELRCDPISGHTALYWYRQSLGQGLEFLIYFQGNSAPDKSGLPSDRFSAERTGGSVSTLTIQRTQQEDSAVYLCASSSRQVAGGGEQFFGPGTRLTVL.

This clonotype was counted many times. The gene calls are TRBV7-3 and TRBJ2-7; TRBD2 might be the D (6 bases). Trimming left V 0 bases short and J 2 bases short, with 8 bases between. CDR3 length: 14 amino acids. Germline lookup yields CDR1 SGHTA and CDR2 FQGTGA. CDR3 DNA: TGTGCCAGCAGCTTAACCGGGGGTACCTACGAGCAGTACTTC. It is translated as CASSLTGGTYEQYF.

There are many counts of this clonotype. The rearrangement uses TRBV12-3 or TRBV12-4 and TRBJ1-1; D ambiguous. This CDR3 has 18 amino acids. V was pared by 3 bases and J by 0 bases, with 20 bases between. CDR3 residues: CASSLWLLQPLMNTEAFF. In DNA form, the CDR3 reads TGTGCCAGCAGTTTGTGGCTTTTACAGCCTCTAATGAACACTGAAGCTTTCTTT.

This sequence joins TRBV4-1 and TRBJ2-1; 15 bases align to TRBD2. The CDR3 is 17 residues long. V lost 7 bases to trimming and J lost 2 bases; unmatched junction nucleotides: 6. Germline V gives CDR1 MGHRA, CDR2 YSYEKL. The CDR3 here is CASTPGLAGGPYNEQFF. CDR3 nucleotides: TGCGCCAGCACGCCGGGACTAGCGGGGGGTCCCTACAATGAGCAGTTCTTC.

This clonotype was seen at least ten times. For the CDR3, the DNA is TGTGCCAGCTCACCGGACAGGCCTCCCTACGAGCAGTACGTC. This sequence encodes CASSPDRPPYEQYV. V is TRBV18 and J is TRBJ2-7, with TRBD1 matching over 7 bases. The CDR3 runs to 14 residues. Germline-derived CDR1 and CDR2 are KGHSH and LQKENI. V lost 3 bases and J lost 2; bases outside the gene matches: 4.

The chain joins TRBV20-1 to TRBJ1-1; tentative D call: TRBD1 (5 bases). The V and J ends lost 3 bases and 5 bases respectively, with 13 bases between them. Germline CDR1 and CDR2: DFQATT and SNEGSKA (reference sequence). The CDR3 is 13 amino acids. The CDR3 bases are TGCAGTGCTAGGGGGGTAGTGGGAACTGAAGCTTTCTTT. Protein: CSARGVVGTEAFF.

There are many counts of this clonotype. This chain uses TRBV20-1 with TRBJ2-3; D not certain. Looked up from germline, CDR1 is DFQATT and CDR2 is SNEGSKA (reference sequence). Trimming took off 6 bases at V and 4 bases at J, with 8 bases between the two ends. The CDR3 extends over 11 amino acids. CDR3 coding DNA: TGCAGTGCGGCGGTGGCAGATACGCAGTATTTT. Translation: CSAAVADTQYF.

The chain links TRBV5-5 to TRBJ1-1; TRBD1 matches 8 bases. With 1 base clipped from V and 4 bases from J, the junction kept 3 bases outside the gene matches. Germline V CDR1 and CDR2: SGHKS, YYEKEE (reference sequence). CDR3 length equals 14 residues. CDR3: CASSLWTGITEAFF. The CDR3 nucleotides are TGTGCCAGCAGCTTGTGGACAGGGATCACTGAAGCTTTCTTT.

The gene calls are TRBV19 and TRBJ2-1; D possibly matches TRBD1 or TRBD2 (5 bases each). From germline, CDR1 is LNHDA and CDR2 SQIVND (reference sequence). V gave up 7 bases and J gave up 3 bases, with 13 bases separating them. The length of the CDR3 is 14 residues. The CDR3 region has the DNA TGTGCCAGTAATTCGCTTGGGGGCTACAATGAGCAGTTCTTC. Amino acid sequence: CASNSLGGYNEQFF.

In this sample, this clonotype turned up a few times. This chain joins TRBV5-1 and TRBJ2-4; a possible D gene is TRBD1 (6 bases). There are 18 residues in the CDR3. V lost 0 bases and J 1 base, leaving 17 bases between the germline ends. Germline-derived CDR1 and CDR2 are SGHRS and YFSETQ. The CDR3 spells CASSLGTDSHFAKNIQYF. The CDR3 DNA reads TGCGCCAGCAGCTTGGGGACAGATTCCCATTTTGCCAAAAACATTCAGTACTTC.

The V call is TRBV28, the J call TRBJ2-6; D remains ambiguous. Looked up from germline, CDR1 is MDHEN and CDR2 is SYDVKM. The CDR3 contains 17 residues. Trimming stripped 2 bases from V and 1 base from J, with 12 bases between. CDR3 sequence reads: CASSLAGLISGANVLTF. CDR3 DNA: TGTGCCAGCAGTTTAGCCGGGCTAATATCTGGGGCCAACGTCCTGACTTTC.

In its sample, this clonotype was seen a few times. The chain recombines TRBV29-1 with TRBJ1-2; 7 positions match TRBD1. V shed 7 bases and J 4 bases; nucleotides not matched to a gene: 18. Germline CDR1 and CDR2: SQVTM and ANQGSEA. This CDR3 is 16 amino acids long. The CDR3 DNA reads as TGCAGCGCTGGGGGCTCGACAGGGCCCGACTTCTATGGCTACACCTTC. This translates into CSAGGSTGPDFYGYTF.

The rearrangement links TRBV5-4 to TRBJ2-1, with D possibly TRBD1 on 5 matching bases. V lost 6 bases and J lost 6, with 16 bases in between. Germline V lookup: CDR1 SGHNT, CDR2 YYREEE (reference sequence). The CDR3 extends over 14 amino acids. The CDR3 DNA reads as TGTGCCAGCAAAAATCAGGTCAGGGCCAATGAGCAGTTCTTC. It yields the protein CASKNQVRANEQFF.

This clonotype was seen a few times. The chain joins TRBV28 to TRBJ2-7; tentatively, D is TRBD2 (6 bases). This CDR3 has 14 amino acids. In germline, CDR1 is MDHEN, CDR2 SYDVKM. V lost 3 bases to trimming and J lost 2 bases, with 11 bases between them. The CDR3 sequence: CASSLGGTAYEQYV. DNA of the CDR3: TGTGCCAGCAGTTTGGGGGGAACGGCCTACGAGCAGTACGTC.

This clonotype was observed a handful of times. The CDR3 here is CASRPQGLGGYTF. The DNA of the CDR3 is TGTGCCAGCAGGCCACAGGGGTTGGGTGGCTACACCTTC. The rearrangement uses TRBV12-3 or TRBV12-4 and TRBJ1-2, with TRBD1 matching 7 bases. The CDR3 extends over 13 amino acids. The V and J ends lost 6 bases and 7 bases, in that order; junction bases with no gene match: 8.

The V and J genes are TRBV24-1 and TRBJ2-2, with D possibly being TRBD1 (5 bases). The CDR3 has 16 residues. Between the trimmed V and J ends, which lost 6 bases and 0 bases, there was a span of 13 bases. CDR1 is KGHDR and CDR2 is SFDVKD in the germline V gene. The CDR3 nucleotides read TGTGCCACCAGTAAGGCGGTAGGGGCGAACACCGGGGAGCTGTTTTTT. Amino acids: CATSKAVGANTGELFF.

This clonotype has just a few counts. This chain connects TRBV10-3 to TRBJ1-3; TRBD1 aligns across 10 bases. The CDR3 length is 17 residues. CDR1 and CDR2 from the germline V gene are ENHRY and SYGVKD. Trimming took 3 bases from V and 0 from J; bases not matched to a gene: 5. The CDR3 loop reads CAISDGTGVLSGNTIYF. Written as DNA, the CDR3 is TGTGCCATCAGTGACGGGACAGGGGTCCTCTCTGGAAACACCATATATTTT.

The CDR3 DNA follows: TGCAGTGCTAGAGTAGGCGCAGTCGAAGCTTTCTTT. Amino acid sequence: CSARVGAVEAFF. The genes are TRBV20-1 and TRBJ1-1; no firm D call. Trimming left V 1 base short and J 8 bases short, with 11 bases between. Germline values: CDR1 DFQATT, CDR2 SNEGSKA (reference sequence). This CDR3 region has 12 residues.

The chain links TRBV11-2 to TRBJ2-1, with D possibly called TRBD1 or TRBD2 (5 bases each). Per the germline V gene, CDR1 is SGHAT and CDR2 is FQNNGV. The CDR3 has 15 amino acids. Trimming stripped 0 bases from V and 5 bases from J, with 11 bases between. The CDR3 sequence is CASSLEGTRHNEQFF. CDR3 nucleotides: TGTGCCAGCAGCTTAGAGGGGACCCGTCACAATGAGCAGTTCTTC.

This clonotype appeared many times. The V call is TRBV5-1, the J call TRBJ1-1, with a weak D call TRBD1 (6 bases). V was pared by 5 bases and J by 0 bases, with 11 bases between. Germline lookup yields CDR1 SGHRS and CDR2 YFSETQ. CDR3 length equals 14 residues. The CDR3 sequence is CASRTGYMNTEAFF. CDR3 nucleotide sequence: TGCGCCAGCAGAACAGGGTACATGAACACTGAAGCTTTCTTT.